These T cell receptor beta chains were read from a single sample in a study of PD-1 blockade in classical Hodgkin lymphoma. Profiled with immunoSEQ multiplex PCR; TCRdb holds only in-frame clones, not every one. The repertoire has under 40,000 clones, 88% of them found once; the top ten carry around 1.2%. Sequencing input: CD4+ T cells from blood. Receptors originate from a human donor with classical Hodgkin lymphoma. CDR3s include the opening cysteine and the closing phenylalanine or tryptophan.

TRBJ2-5 TRBV9 CASSVGSLARETQYF
TRBJ1-2 TRBV7-8 CASSFTGARRGYGYTF
TRBJ2-3 TRBV19 CASSKLAGTRPDTQYF
TRBJ1-5 TRBV4-1 CASSQVGTEINQPQHF
TRBJ2-1 TRBV29-1 CSARVGGRAPDEQFF
TRBJ1-2 TRBV5-4 CASSLVGQGGGYTF
TRBJ2-1 TRBV5-4 CASSFSGTSGHEQFF
TRBJ2-3 TRBV4-1 CASSQPTSGSDTQYF
TRBJ2-3 TRBV5-4 CASSLPKGSTDTQYF
TRBJ1-2 TRBV5-1 CASSSTGVYGYTF
TRBJ2-1 TRBV29-1 CSVDRIRGSGGNEQFF
TRBJ1-2 TRBV9 CASSPGTADGYTF
TRBJ1-2 TRBV2 CASSEEKQGADGYTF
TRBJ1-5 TRBV19 CASSIDGPRKGEVSNQPQHF
TRBJ1-1 TRBV5-1 CASSLVREAGTEAFF
TRBJ1-4 TRBV5-1 CASSLVLRTATNEKLFF
TRBJ2-5 TRBV4-2 CASSQPGLAGETQYF
TRBJ2-2 TRBV7-3 CASSLIGQTTTGELFF
TRBJ1-4 TRBV28 CASRYDSITTTNEKLFF
TRBJ2-7 TRBV7-2 CASRFRDRSSYEQYF
TRBJ1-1 TRBV6-5 CASSTRQGSTEAFF
TRBJ2-7 TRBV5-1 CASSVGTRIKYEQYF
TRBJ2-1 TRBV10-3 CATDLGVLGGEQFF
TRBJ2-7 TRBV27 CASRGTSGPYEQYF
TRBJ2-3 TRBV7-9 CASSSGLGAQYF
TRBJ1-1 TRBV5-1 CASSLGDYMNTEAFF
TRBJ2-1 TRBV19 CASSTGDEQFF
TRBJ2-3 TRBV6-5 CASGSREVDTQYF
TRBJ2-1 TRBV6-1 CASSAFKLGLAGGNEQFF
TRBJ2-5 TRBV7-9 CASSSPLRDTEETQYF
TRBJ2-2 TRBV6-5 CASSRGNTGELFF
TRBJ2-1 TRBV15 CATSRDRTRHDEQFF
TRBJ2-1 TRBV5-4 CASSPRWREGNNGQFF
TRBJ2-3 TRBV7-7 CASSFSSTDTQYF
TRBJ2-1 TRBV7-8 CASSPRLAPYNEQFF
TRBJ2-3 TRBV7-7 CASSFSTMADTQYF
TRBJ2-1 TRBV28 CASSKPTFRGEDNEQFF